This T cell receptor beta chain was recorded in a study of T cell repertoires in cytomegalovirus infection. Looking at the study overall: CMV epitopes used comprised recently identified HLA-C-restricted ones and well-studied HLA-B-restricted ones. Carrying CMV and the relevant HLA type showed in public TCR beta signatures.

Whole-study findings and limits: Using cumulative public TCR beta family frequency, the authors identified those who carried CMV together with the relevant HLA. HLA-C-restricted CMV-specific TCR beta clonotypes prevailed in the ex vivo response.

Concerning this clonotype: Its antigen is as yet unknown.

Trimming cost V 5 bases and J 1 base, with 8 bases left between them. The germline V gene has CDR1 SGHTA and CDR2 FQGNSA. The CDR3 is 14 amino acids. In TCRdb, the reads were re-called with MiXCR into one record per CDR3 protein. The sample has 360,000 or so distinct CDR3 sequences; 34% are singletons. The TCR was taken from a human donor in good health (CMV status not recorded). Some clones in this sample may be carry-over from other donors' samples. The chain combines TRBV7-2 with TRBJ2-2; no clear D gene. The sample was cultured PBMCs, taken from culture after CMV antigen stimulation. Here the CDR3 DNA reads TGTGCCAGCAGCGACCTATTGAACACCGGGGAGCTGTTTTTT. Its translation is CASSDLLNTGELFF. Complete variable domain (other parts from reference TRBV7-2 and TRBJ2-2): GAGVSQSPSNKVTEKGKDVELRCDPISGHTALYWYRQSLGQGLEFLIYFQGNSAPDKSGLPSDRFSAERTGGSVSTLTIQRTQQEDSAVYLCASSDLLNTGELFFGEGSRLTVL.